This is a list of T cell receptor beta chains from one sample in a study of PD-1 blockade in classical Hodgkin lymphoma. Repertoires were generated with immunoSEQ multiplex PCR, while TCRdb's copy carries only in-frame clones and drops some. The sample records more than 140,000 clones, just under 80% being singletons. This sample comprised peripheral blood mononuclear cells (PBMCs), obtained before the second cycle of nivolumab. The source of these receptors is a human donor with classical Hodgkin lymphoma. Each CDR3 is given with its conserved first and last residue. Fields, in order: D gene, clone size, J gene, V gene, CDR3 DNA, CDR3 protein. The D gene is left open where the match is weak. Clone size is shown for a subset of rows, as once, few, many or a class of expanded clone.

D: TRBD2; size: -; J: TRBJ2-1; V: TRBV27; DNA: TGTGCCAGCAGTTTTGGGACTAGCGGGAACAATGAGCAGTTCTTC; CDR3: CASSFGTSGNNEQFF
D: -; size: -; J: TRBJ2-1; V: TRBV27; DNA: TGTGCCAGCAGATCCCGTAGCGGAAGCTCCTACAATGAGCAGTTCTTC; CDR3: CASRSRSGSSYNEQFF
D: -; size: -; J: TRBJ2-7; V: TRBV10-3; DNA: TGTGCCATTCTGAGCAGCTCCTACGAGCAGTACTTC; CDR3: CAILSSSYEQYF
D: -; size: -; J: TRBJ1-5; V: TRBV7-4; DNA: TGTGCCAGCAGCTTAAGGTCAGGAGATCAGCCCCAGCATTTT; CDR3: CASSLRSGDQPQHF
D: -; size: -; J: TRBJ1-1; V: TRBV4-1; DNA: TGCGCCAGCAGCCAGAGGACAAGGCCCATGAACACTGAAGCTTTCTTT; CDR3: CASSQRTRPMNTEAFF
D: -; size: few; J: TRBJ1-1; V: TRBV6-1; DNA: TGTGCCAGCAGTGAAGTAGGGGGCACTGAAGCTTTCTTT; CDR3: CASSEVGGTEAFF
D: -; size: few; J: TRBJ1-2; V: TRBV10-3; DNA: TGTGCCATCAGTGAGTATGGGACCGGGACCCTCTATGGCTACACCTTC; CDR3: CAISEYGTGTLYGYTF
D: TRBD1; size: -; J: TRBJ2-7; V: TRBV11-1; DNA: TGTGCCAGCAGCCGGGACAGGGGCGACCTCTACGAGCAGTACTTC; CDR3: CASSRDRGDLYEQYF
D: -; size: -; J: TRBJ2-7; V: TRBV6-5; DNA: TGTGCCAGCAGCACGGTGGTCTACGAGCAGTACTTC; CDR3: CASSTVVYEQYF
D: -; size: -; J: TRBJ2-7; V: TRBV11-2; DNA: TGTGCCAGCAGCTTAGGGCGGGTAGTGGCTCCTTACGAGCAGTACTTC; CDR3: CASSLGRVVAPYEQYF
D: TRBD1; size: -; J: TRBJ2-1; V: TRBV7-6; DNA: TGTGCCAGCAGCTCCACCAGGGGGCAGGACGAGCAGTTCTTC; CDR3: CASSSTRGQDEQFF
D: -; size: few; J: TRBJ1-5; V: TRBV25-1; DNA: TGTGCCAGCAACCAGGACGCGAATCAGCCCCAGCATTTT; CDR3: CASNQDANQPQHF
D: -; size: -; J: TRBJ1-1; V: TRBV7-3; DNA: TGTGCCAGCAGGCCGGACCATCTTGGCACTGAAGCTTTCTTT; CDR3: CASRPDHLGTEAFF
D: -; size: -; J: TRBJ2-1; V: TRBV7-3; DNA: TGTGCCAGCAGCTCGTTTTTACACCCCTCCTACAATGAGCAGTTCTTC; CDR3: CASSSFLHPSYNEQFF
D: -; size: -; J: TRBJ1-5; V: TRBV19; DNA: TGTGCCAGTAGTATCCGGGCCCATAGCAATCAGCCCCAGCATTTT; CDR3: CASSIRAHSNQPQHF
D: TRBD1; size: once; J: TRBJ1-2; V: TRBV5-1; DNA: TGCGCCAGCAGCCGACAGGGAAACTATGGCTACACCTTC; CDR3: CASSRQGNYGYTF
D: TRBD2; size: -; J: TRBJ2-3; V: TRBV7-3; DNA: TGTGCCAGCAGCTTCAGCGGGGGCACAGATACGCAGTATTTT; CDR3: CASSFSGGTDTQYF